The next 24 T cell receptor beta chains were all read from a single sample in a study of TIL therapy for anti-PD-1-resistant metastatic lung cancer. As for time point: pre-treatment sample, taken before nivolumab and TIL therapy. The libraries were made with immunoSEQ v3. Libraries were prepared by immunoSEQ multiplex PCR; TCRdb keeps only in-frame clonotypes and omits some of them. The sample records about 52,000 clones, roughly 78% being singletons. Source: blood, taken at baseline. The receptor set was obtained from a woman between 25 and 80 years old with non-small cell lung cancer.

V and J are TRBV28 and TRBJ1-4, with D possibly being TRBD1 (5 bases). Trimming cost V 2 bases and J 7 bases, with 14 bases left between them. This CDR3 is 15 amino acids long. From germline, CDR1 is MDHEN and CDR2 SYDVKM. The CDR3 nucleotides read TGTGCCAGCAGTTTAATGGGGCTCGGAAGTGAAAAACTGTTTTTT. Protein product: CASSLMGLGSEKLFF.

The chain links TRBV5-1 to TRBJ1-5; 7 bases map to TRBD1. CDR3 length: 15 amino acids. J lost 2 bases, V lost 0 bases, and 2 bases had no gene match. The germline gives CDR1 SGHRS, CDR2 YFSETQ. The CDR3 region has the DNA TGCGCCAGCAGCTTGGAGGGGGCCGGCAATCAGCCCCAGCATTTT. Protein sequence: CASSLEGAGNQPQHF.

CDR3 DNA sequence: TGTGCCAGCAGTTACGGGGGGGACCGAGTATCTAAGCAGTACTTC. This gives the protein CASSYGGDRVSKQYF. This chain uses TRBV6-6 with TRBJ2-7; TRBD2 agrees at 7 bases. Germline V CDR1 and CDR2: MNHNY, SVGAGI (reference sequence). V lost 2 bases and J lost 8; bases outside the gene matches: 12. The CDR3 loop spans 15 amino acids.

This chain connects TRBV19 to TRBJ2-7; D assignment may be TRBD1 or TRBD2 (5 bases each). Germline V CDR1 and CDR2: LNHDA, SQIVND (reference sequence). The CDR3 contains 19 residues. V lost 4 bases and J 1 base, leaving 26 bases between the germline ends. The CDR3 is CASSTGPRGRALNSYEQYF. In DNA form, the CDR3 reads TGTGCCAGTAGTACAGGGCCGAGGGGCCGCGCCCTGAATTCCTACGAGCAGTACTTC.

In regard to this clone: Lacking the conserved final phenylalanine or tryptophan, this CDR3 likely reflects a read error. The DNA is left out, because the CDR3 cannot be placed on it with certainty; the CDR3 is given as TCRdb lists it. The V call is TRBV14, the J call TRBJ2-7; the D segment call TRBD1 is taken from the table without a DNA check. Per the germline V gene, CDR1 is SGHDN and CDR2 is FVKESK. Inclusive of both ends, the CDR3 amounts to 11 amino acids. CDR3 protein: CASSQAGPGSL.

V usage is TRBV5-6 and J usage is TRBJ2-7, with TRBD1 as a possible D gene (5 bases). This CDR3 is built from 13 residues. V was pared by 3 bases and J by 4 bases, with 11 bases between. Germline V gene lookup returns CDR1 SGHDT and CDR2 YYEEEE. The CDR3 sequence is CASSSGQTYEQYF. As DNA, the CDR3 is TGTGCCAGCAGCTCTGGACAAACGTACGAGCAGTACTTC.

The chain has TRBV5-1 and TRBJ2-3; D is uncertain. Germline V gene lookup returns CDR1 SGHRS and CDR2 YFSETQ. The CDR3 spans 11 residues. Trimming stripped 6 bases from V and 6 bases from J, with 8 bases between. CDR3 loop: CASTLSDTQYF. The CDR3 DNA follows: TGCGCCAGCACCCTATCGGATACGCAGTATTTT.

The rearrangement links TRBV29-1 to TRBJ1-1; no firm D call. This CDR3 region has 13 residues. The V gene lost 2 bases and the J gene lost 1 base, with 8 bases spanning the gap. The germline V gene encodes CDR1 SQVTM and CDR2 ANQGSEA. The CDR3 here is CSVENPRNTEAFF. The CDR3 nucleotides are TGCAGCGTTGAAAACCCTCGGAACACTGAAGCTTTCTTT.

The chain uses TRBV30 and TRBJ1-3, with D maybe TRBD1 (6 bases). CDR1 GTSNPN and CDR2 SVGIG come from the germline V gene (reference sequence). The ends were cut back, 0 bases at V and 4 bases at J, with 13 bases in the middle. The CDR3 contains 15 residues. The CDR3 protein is CAWSVGTLWGNTIYF. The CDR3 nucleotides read TGTGCCTGGAGTGTCGGGACACTCTGGGGAAACACCATATATTTT.

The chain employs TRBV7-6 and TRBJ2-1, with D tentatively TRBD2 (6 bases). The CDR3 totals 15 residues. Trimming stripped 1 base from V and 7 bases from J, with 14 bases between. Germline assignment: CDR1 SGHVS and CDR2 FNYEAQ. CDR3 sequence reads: CASSLDRGAGNEQFF. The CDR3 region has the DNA TGTGCCAGCAGCTTAGATCGAGGGGCGGGGAATGAGCAGTTCTTC.

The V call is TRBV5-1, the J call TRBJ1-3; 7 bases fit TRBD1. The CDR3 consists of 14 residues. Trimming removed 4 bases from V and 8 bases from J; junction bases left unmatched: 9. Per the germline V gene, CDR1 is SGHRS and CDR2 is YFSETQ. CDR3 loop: CASSQGTAVDTIYF. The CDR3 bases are TGCGCCAGCAGCCAGGGGACAGCCGTGGACACCATATATTTT. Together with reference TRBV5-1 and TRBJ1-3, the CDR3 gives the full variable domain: KAGVTQTPRYLIKTRGQQVTLSCSPISGHRSVSWYQQTPGQGLQFLFEYFSETQRNKGNFPGRFSGRQFSNSRSEMNVSTLELGDSALYLCASSQGTAVDTIYFGEGSWLTVV.

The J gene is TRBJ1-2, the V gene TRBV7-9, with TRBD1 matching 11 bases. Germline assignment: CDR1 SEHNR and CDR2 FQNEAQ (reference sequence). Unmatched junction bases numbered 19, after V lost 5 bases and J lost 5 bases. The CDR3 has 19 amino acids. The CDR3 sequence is CASSRGRSGTGGFGYGYTF. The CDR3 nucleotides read TGTGCCAGCAGCCGCGGTCGATCCGGGACAGGGGGGTTCGGGTATGGCTACACCTTC. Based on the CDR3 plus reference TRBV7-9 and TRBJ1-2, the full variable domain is DTGVSQNPRHKITKRGQNVTFRCDPISEHNRLYWYRQTLGQGPEFLTYFQNEAQLEKSRLLSDRFSAERPKGSFSTLEIQRTEQGDSAMYLCASSRGRSGTGGFGYGYTFGSGTRLTVV.

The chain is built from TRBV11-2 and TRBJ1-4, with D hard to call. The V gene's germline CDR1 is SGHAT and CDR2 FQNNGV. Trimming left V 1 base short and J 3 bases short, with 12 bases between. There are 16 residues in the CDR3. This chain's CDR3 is CASSLAFGISNEKLFF. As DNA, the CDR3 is TGTGCCAGCAGCTTAGCTTTCGGGATATCTAATGAAAAACTGTTTTTT. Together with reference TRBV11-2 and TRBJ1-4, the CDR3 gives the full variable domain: EAGVAQSPRYKIIEKRQSVAFWCNPISGHATLYWYQQILGQGPKLLIQFQNNGVVDDSQLPKDRFSAERLKGVDSTLKIQPAKLEDSAVYLCASSLAFGISNEKLFFGSGTQLSVL.

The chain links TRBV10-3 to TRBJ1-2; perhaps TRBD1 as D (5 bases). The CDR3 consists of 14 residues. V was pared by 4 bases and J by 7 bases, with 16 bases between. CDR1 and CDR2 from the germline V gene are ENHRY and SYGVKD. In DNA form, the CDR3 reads TGTGCCATCAGTGGGGACGGCCTCTCCCGTGGCTACACCTTC. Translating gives CAISGDGLSRGYTF.

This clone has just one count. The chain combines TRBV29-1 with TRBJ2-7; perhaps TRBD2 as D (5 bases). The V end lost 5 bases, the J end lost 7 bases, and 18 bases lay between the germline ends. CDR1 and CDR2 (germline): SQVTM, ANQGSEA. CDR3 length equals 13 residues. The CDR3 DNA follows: TGCAGCGTTTCGAGGGAGCTACCGGGAGAGCAGTACTTC. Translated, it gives CSVSRELPGEQYF.

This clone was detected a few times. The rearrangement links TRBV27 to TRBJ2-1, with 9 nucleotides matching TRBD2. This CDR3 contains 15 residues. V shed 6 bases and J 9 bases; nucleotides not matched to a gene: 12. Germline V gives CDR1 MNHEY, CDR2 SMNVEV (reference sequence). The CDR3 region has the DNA TGTGCCAGCAGCTTTAGCGGGGGTTCGTGGAGTGAGCAGTTCTTC. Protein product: CASSFSGGSWSEQFF.

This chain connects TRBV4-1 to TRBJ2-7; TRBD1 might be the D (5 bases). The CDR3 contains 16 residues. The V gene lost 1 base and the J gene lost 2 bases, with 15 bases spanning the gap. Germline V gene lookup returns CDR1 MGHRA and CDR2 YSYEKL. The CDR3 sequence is CASSQGLVRGPYEQYF. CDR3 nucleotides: TGCGCCAGCAGCCAAGGTCTGGTTAGGGGCCCCTACGAGCAGTACTTC.

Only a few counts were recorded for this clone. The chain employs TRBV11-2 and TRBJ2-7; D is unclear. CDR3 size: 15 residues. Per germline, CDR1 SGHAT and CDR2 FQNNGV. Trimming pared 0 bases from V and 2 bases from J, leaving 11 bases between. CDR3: CASSLEAVVPYEQYF. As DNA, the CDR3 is TGTGCCAGCAGCTTAGAGGCGGTGGTCCCCTACGAGCAGTACTTC.

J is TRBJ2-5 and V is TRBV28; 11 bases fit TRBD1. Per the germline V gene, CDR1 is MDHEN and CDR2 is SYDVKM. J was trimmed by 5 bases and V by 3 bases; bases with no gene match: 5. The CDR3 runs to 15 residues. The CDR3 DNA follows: TGTGCCAGCAGTTTGGGACAGGGGGTCTGGGAGACCCAGTACTTC. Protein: CASSLGQGVWETQYF.

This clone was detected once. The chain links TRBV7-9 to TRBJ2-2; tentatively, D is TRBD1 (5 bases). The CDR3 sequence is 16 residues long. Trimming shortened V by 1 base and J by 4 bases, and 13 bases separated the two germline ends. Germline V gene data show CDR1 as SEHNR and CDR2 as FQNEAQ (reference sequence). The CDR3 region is CASSLEGRVGTGELFF. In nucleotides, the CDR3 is TGTGCCAGCAGCTTAGAAGGCAGGGTTGGCACCGGGGAGCTGTTTTTT.

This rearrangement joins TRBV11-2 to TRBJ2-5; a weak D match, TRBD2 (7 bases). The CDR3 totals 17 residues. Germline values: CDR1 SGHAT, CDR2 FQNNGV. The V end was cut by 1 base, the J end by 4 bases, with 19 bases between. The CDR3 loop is CASSLGLAAGEGETQYF. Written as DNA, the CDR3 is TGTGCCAGCAGCTTAGGTCTTGCCGCAGGGGAGGGAGAGACCCAGTACTTC.

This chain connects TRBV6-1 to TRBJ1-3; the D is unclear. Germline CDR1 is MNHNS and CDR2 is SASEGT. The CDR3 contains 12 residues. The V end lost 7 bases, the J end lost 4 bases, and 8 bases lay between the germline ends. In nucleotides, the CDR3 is TGTGCCAGCACCATGACAGGAAACACCATATATTTT. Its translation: CASTMTGNTIYF.

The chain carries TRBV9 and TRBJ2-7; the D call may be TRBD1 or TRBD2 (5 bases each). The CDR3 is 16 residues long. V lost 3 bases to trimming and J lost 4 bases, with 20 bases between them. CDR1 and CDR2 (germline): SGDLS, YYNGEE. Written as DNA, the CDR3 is TGTGCCAGCAGCGGATCCCGGGACCCTCTTCATTACGAGCAGTACTTC. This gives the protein CASSGSRDPLHYEQYF. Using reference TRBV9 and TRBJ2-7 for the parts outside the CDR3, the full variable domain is DSGVTQTPKHLITATGQRVTLRCSPRSGDLSVYWYQQSLDQGLQFLIQYYNGEERAKGNILERFSAQQFPDLHSELNLSSLELGDSALYFCASSGSRDPLHYEQYFGPGTRLTVT.

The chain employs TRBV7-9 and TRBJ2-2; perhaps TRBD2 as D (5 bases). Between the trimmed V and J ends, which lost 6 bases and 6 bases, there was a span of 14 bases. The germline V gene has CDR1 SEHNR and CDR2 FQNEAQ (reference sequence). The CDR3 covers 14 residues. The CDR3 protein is CASSLGREAGELFF. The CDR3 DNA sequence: TGTGCCAGCAGTTTGGGGAGAGAGGCCGGGGAGCTGTTTTTT.